The clone carrying this T cell receptor (beta chain) was seen repeatedly, ten times or more. Aged 18 to 65, the patients with hyperthyroidism had under 2 months' duration and were newly diagnosed. Exclusion covered patients with other autoimmune diseases or uncontrolled infections (as well as pregnancy or lactation). It was on clinical symptoms, serum thyroxine, TRAb, thyroid ultrasound and orbital computed tomography that diagnosis relied. These data are taken from a study of Graves' ophthalmopathy and Graves' hyperthyroidism. V lost 0 bases to trimming and J lost 4 bases; unmatched junction nucleotides: 2. This CDR3 has 14 residues. Per the germline V gene, CDR1 is LNHDA and CDR2 is SQIVND (reference sequence). TCR beta CDR3 amplification used RNA transcripts. Second-round multiplex PCR followed a first-round RT-PCR using HTBI primers. TCRdb redid the calling of the multiplex PCR reads with MiXCR, one entry per CDR3 protein. The sample carries about 400,000 distinct CDR3 sequences, just over 15% recorded once.

The sample comprised peripheral blood. The chain is built from TRBV19 and TRBJ1-2; 7 bases line up with TRBD1. This TCR was recovered from a woman under 30 with stable Graves' hyperthyroidism. In nucleotides, the CDR3 is TGTGCCAGTAGTATAGAACAGGGGATCTATGGCTACACCTTC. Translated, it gives CASSIEQGIYGYTF.